Presented here are 24 T cell receptor beta chains from one specimen sequenced in a study of cytomegalovirus exposure and HLA in healthy donors. PCR primers comprised 60 Vbeta and 13 Jbeta primers. Method: immunoSEQ multiplex PCR; TCRdb's copy keeps in-frame clones and lacks some. In the table there are 100,000 to 150,000 clones, under 20% of which are singletons. Input material: PBMCs. Receptors were obtained from a female donor in good health and CMV-seropositive.

The chain carries TRBV4-2 and TRBJ2-5, with 7 nucleotides matching TRBD2. CDR1 is LGHNA and CDR2 is YNFKEQ in the germline V gene. The CDR3 has 17 amino acids. The junction had 7 bases not matched to a gene; V was cut back by 0 bases and J by 0 bases. CDR3 in amino acids: CASSQDGGGRHQETQYF. The DNA of the CDR3 is TGTGCCAGCAGCCAAGATGGCGGGGGTCGGCACCAAGAGACCCAGTACTTC.

The V call is TRBV9, the J call TRBJ2-3; 10 nucleotides match TRBD2. The V gene end was trimmed by 2 bases and the J gene end by 2 bases; junction bases not matched to a gene: 8. The CDR3 is made up of 17 amino acids. In germline, CDR1 is SGDLS, CDR2 YYNGEE. Here the CDR3 reads CASSVEPGLAITDTQYF. CDR3 sequence (DNA): TGTGCCAGCAGCGTTGAACCGGGACTAGCGATCACAGATACGCAGTATTTT.

In this sample, this clone turned up a few times. The chain links TRBV5-1 to TRBJ1-6, with D perhaps TRBD1 (6 bases). CDR1 and CDR2 (germline): SGHRS, YFSETQ. The CDR3 covers 16 residues. V lost 3 bases and J 10 bases, leaving 20 bases between the germline ends. Here the CDR3 reads CASSSQPTGGGSPLHF. The CDR3 region has the DNA TGCGCCAGCAGCTCGCAGCCAACGGGGGGCGGGTCACCCCTCCACTTT.

This chain links TRBV5-1 with TRBJ1-2; 7 nucleotides align to TRBD1. The CDR3 sequence is 13 residues long. With 0 bases clipped from V and 9 bases from J, the junction kept 5 bases outside the gene matches. Per germline, CDR1 SGHRS and CDR2 YFSETQ. Written as DNA, the CDR3 is TGCGCCAGCAGCTTGGGGGACAGTCAACGCTACACCTTC. Its translation: CASSLGDSQRYTF.

This clone was detected only a few times. The same CDR3 can be traced to other DNA sequences in this sample. The chain has TRBV30 and TRBJ2-5, with D unclear. Trimming shortened V by 3 bases and J by 5 bases, and 13 bases separated the two germline ends. CDR1 and CDR2 (germline): GTSNPN, SVGIG (reference sequence). This CDR3 comprises 13 residues. CDR3 DNA: TGTGCCTGGAGACAGCCAGGCCCGGAGACCCAGTACTTC. The encoded protein is CAWRQPGPETQYF.

V usage is TRBV5-1 and J usage is TRBJ2-3, with 12 bases fitting TRBD1. J was trimmed by 1 base and V by 5 bases; bases with no gene match: 14. Germline CDR1 SGHRS, CDR2 YFSETQ. This CDR3 spans 19 amino acids. The CDR3 loop is CASRPGTGGTIVGTDTQYF. The CDR3 bases are TGCGCCAGCAGACCCGGGACAGGGGGCACCATAGTAGGCACAGATACGCAGTATTTT.

This clone has just a few counts. The V and J genes are TRBV11-2 and TRBJ2-1; no definite D call. CDR3 size: 14 residues. Trimming took off 0 bases at V and 7 bases at J, with 10 bases between the two ends. Looked up from germline, CDR1 is SGHAT and CDR2 is FQNNGV. The CDR3 DNA is TGTGCCAGCAGCTTAGAGCGTCTCTGGAATGAGCAGTTCTTC. It is translated as CASSLERLWNEQFF.

This clone turned up a few times. V is TRBV15 and J is TRBJ2-7, with D tentatively TRBD2 (6 bases). CDR3 length: 15 residues. The V end lost 1 base, the J end lost 3 bases, and 13 bases lay between the germline ends. CDR1 and CDR2 from the germline V gene are LNHNV and YYDKDF (reference sequence). The CDR3 loop is CATSRGGEAIYEQYF. CDR3 nucleotides: TGTGCCACCAGCAGAGGAGGGGAGGCCATCTACGAGCAGTACTTC.

The table lists this clone with a few counts. The gene calls are TRBV7-8 and TRBJ1-1, with 7 bases fitting TRBD1. Trimming removed 5 bases from V and 3 bases from J; junction bases left unmatched: 9. The V gene's germline CDR1 is SGHVS and CDR2 FQNEAQ. There are 15 residues in the CDR3. CDR3 loop: CASSDATGADTEAFF. CDR3 in DNA: TGTGCCAGCAGCGATGCCACAGGGGCGGACACTGAAGCTTTCTTT.

This clone has more than one count but fewer than ten. This chain uses TRBV5-6 with TRBJ1-1; D ambiguous. Looked up from germline, CDR1 is SGHDT and CDR2 is YYEEEE. There are 14 residues in the CDR3. Trimming took 0 bases from V and 2 from J, leaving 8 bases between them. The CDR3 loop reads CASSLGASNTEAFF. CDR3 coding DNA: TGTGCCAGCAGCTTGGGGGCATCAAACACTGAAGCTTTCTTT.

As DNA, the CDR3 is TGTGCCAGCAGTAAGACAGGGGGAGCTGGAAACACCATATATTTT. Translation gives CASSKTGGAGNTIYF. V is TRBV6-5 and J is TRBJ1-3, with 9 bases identical to TRBD1. In germline, CDR1 is MNHEY, CDR2 SVGAGI. Trimming removed 5 bases from V and 2 bases from J; junction bases left unmatched: 4. The CDR3 loop spans 15 amino acids.

This clone has only a few counts. V is TRBV2 and J is TRBJ2-6; 8 nucleotides align to TRBD1. The CDR3 has 18 residues. The trim removed 7 bases at V and 0 bases at J, leaving 11 bases unmatched. Looked up from germline, CDR1 is SNHLY and CDR2 is FYNNEI. The CDR3 region has the DNA TGTGCCAGCATTATCCGGGACAGGAAAAACTCTGGGGCCAACGTCCTGACTTTC. Protein product: CASIIRDRKNSGANVLTF.

This clone was found a few times. The CDR3 coding sequence is TGTGCCAGCAGTAAGCCCGACAGGGGAGACAATGAGCAGTTCTTC. It yields the protein CASSKPDRGDNEQFF. The chain has TRBV6-6 and TRBJ2-1; 8 bases match TRBD1. V shed 5 bases and J 5 bases; nucleotides not matched to a gene: 8. This CDR3 is 15 amino acids long. CDR1 and CDR2 from the germline V gene are MNHNY and SVGAGI (reference sequence).

This clone was detected only a few times. The V and J genes are TRBV28 and TRBJ2-7, with 11 bases fitting TRBD1. The germline CDR1 and CDR2 sequences are MDHEN and SYDVKM. V gave up 8 bases and J gave up 4 bases; unmatched junction bases: 4. The CDR3 totals 13 residues. The CDR3 DNA reads as TGTGCCAGCTTCGGACAGGGGGCTTACGAGCAGTACTTC. Amino acids: CASFGQGAYEQYF.

The table lists this clone with a few counts. The V call is TRBV28, the J call TRBJ1-5; D gene unclear. V shed 6 bases and J shed 8 bases, with 11 bases lying between them. The CDR3 is 12 residues long. The germline V gene encodes CDR1 MDHEN and CDR2 SYDVKM. The CDR3 DNA reads as TGTGCCAGCAGCTACCGGGGAAAGCCCCAGCATTTT. Translation gives CASSYRGKPQHF.

Only a few counts were recorded for this clone. J is TRBJ2-1 and V is TRBV29-1; 8 bases align to TRBD2. The CDR3 has 12 amino acids. Germline V gives CDR1 SQVTM, CDR2 ANQGSEA. Unmatched junction bases numbered 6, after V lost 8 bases and J lost 6 bases. The CDR3 is CSPRLASNEQFF. Written as DNA, the CDR3 is TGCAGCCCAAGACTAGCGAGCAATGAGCAGTTCTTC.

The rearrangement uses TRBV5-1 and TRBJ2-5; TRBD2 agrees at 10 bases. Unmatched junction bases numbered 5, after V lost 1 base and J lost 5 bases. Germline-derived CDR1 and CDR2 are SGHRS and YFSETQ. The CDR3 runs to 15 residues. Here the CDR3 DNA reads TGCGCCAGCAGCTTGCGAGCGGGGGGGCTCGAGACCCAGTACTTC. Protein sequence: CASSLRAGGLETQYF.

The rearrangement uses TRBV7-2 and TRBJ2-7, with TRBD1 matching over 9 bases. The CDR3 is 14 amino acids. V trimming: 6 bases; J trimming: 7 bases; junction bases outside the gene matches: 10. Germline assignment: CDR1 SGHTA and CDR2 FQGNSA. The CDR3 DNA is TGTGCCAGCAGTTACAGACAGGGGGTGGGGGAGCAGTACTTC. Protein sequence: CASSYRQGVGEQYF.

The chain couples TRBV7-9 to TRBJ1-6; D might be TRBD1 (5 bases). Germline V gene lookup returns CDR1 SEHNR and CDR2 FQNEAQ (reference sequence). The CDR3 extends over 13 amino acids. V lost 5 bases and J lost 7, with 9 bases in between. CDR3 residues: CASSIQENSPLHF. The CDR3 bases are TGTGCCAGCAGCATACAGGAGAATTCACCCCTCCACTTT.

This chain uses TRBV2 with TRBJ1-5; 9 bases fit TRBD1. The V segment lost 8 bases and the J segment 6 bases; nucleotides outside the gene matches: 11. The CDR3 extends over 15 amino acids. The germline V gene has CDR1 SNHLY and CDR2 FYNNEI. CDR3 nucleotides: TGTGCCAGCTTAGGGGGACAGGGCATACGTCAGCCCCAGCATTTT. It specifies CASLGGQGIRQPQHF.

This clone was seen only a few times. This chain uses TRBV7-9 with TRBJ2-7; perhaps TRBD1 as D (6 bases). V lost 5 bases, J lost 0 bases, and 17 bases lay in between. The CDR3 has 16 amino acids. Germline CDR1 and CDR2: SEHNR and FQNEAQ (reference sequence). CDR3: CASSPNTGHSSYEQYF. The CDR3 DNA follows: TGTGCCAGCAGCCCAAACACGGGACACAGCTCCTACGAGCAGTACTTC.

The chain couples TRBV6-5 to TRBJ1-1, with D tentatively TRBD1 (6 bases). CDR1 and CDR2 from the germline V gene are MNHEY and SVGAGI. The ends were cut back, 6 bases at V and 5 bases at J, with 19 bases in the middle. This CDR3 contains 15 residues. The CDR3: CASRNSGVSRTEAFF. CDR3 sequence (DNA): TGTGCCAGCAGGAACTCAGGGGTGTCGAGAACTGAAGCTTTCTTT.

The chain is built from TRBV28 and TRBJ2-5, with 11 bases lining up with TRBD2. The CDR3 is 17 amino acids. Trimming at V came to 5 bases and at J to 4 bases, leaving 12 bases not matched to a gene. CDR1 MDHEN and CDR2 SYDVKM come from the germline V gene. CDR3 sequence (DNA): TGTGCCAGCAGTCCAATACTAGCGGGAGTAGGGCTAGAGACCCAGTACTTC. This encodes CASSPILAGVGLETQYF.

This clone has a handful of counts. The J gene is TRBJ2-7, the V gene TRBV27; 10 bases are a match to TRBD1. The ends lost 5 bases at V and 4 bases at J; junction bases unmatched: 5. Per the germline V gene, CDR1 is MNHEY and CDR2 is SMNVEV (reference sequence). The CDR3 is 14 amino acids. The CDR3 reads CASSQDRGRYEQYF. The DNA for the CDR3 is TGTGCCAGCAGTCAAGACAGGGGGCGATACGAGCAGTACTTC.